This T cell receptor (beta chain) is drawn from a study of a mutant IDH1 vaccine in newly diagnosed glioma. Study details: Beginning 4-6 weeks after radiotherapy alone, or with temozolomide cycles, vaccination took place.

Points on this clone: Its antigen remains unidentified.

Time point noted: week 35, safety follow-up. Doses of 300 ug of mutant IDH1 20-mer peptide were given with topical imiquimod. Diagnosis in the donors showed new WHO grade 3 or 4 astrocytomas that were IDH1-mutant and ATRX-lost. V was pared by 4 bases and J by 6 bases, with 11 bases between. This CDR3 spans 13 amino acids. Per the germline V gene, CDR1 is SGHNT and CDR2 is YYREEE (reference sequence). Clones were read by immunoSEQ multiplex PCR, and TCRdb kept only the in-frame ones, dropping some. The profile covers about 69,000 clones, with around 87% appearing a single time and 1.5% to 2.5% taken by the ten largest.

The material sequenced was PBMCs, taken from a glioma patient whose treatment included an IDH1 peptide vaccine. The receptor was derived from a man aged 25-45 years with glioma. The chain has TRBV5-4 and TRBJ2-1; D is uncertain. The CDR3 spells CASSVISINEQFF. The CDR3 DNA reads TGTGCCAGCAGCGTCATTAGTATCAATGAGCAGTTCTTC.